This T cell receptor beta chain was identified during a study of shared clonotypes between healthy human individuals. The overall study: Donor composition was a couple of women and a few men, aged 18 to 49. Every donor yielded three CD4 naive, three CD4 memory, two CD8 naive and one CD8 memory plate.

Deep-level assay runs were performed. Some clones are missing from TCRdb's copy, which holds only in-frame ones; the method was immunoSEQ multiplex PCR. The table lists some 500,000 clones, roughly 95% of them singletons. The CDR3 covers 19 residues. The germline CDR1 and CDR2 sequences are SGDLS and YYNGEE. J lost 1 base, V lost 3 bases, and 7 bases had no gene match. The origin of this receptor is a woman between 25 and 40 years old in good health. Sequencing used naive CD4+ T cells sorted from blood. The subset here: CD45RA+ positively selected. This chain joins TRBV9 and TRBJ2-1; 16 bases are shared with TRBD2. CDR3 sequence: CASSAKGTSGRGSYNEQFF. CDR3 in DNA: TGTGCCAGCAGCGCAAAAGGGACTAGCGGGAGGGGTTCCTACAATGAGCAGTTCTTC.